The source of this T cell receptor beta chain is a study of early T cells in non-severe SARS-CoV-2 infection. Study information: Unsorted whole blood bulk RNA was sequenced, with unpaired chains.

This CDR3 contains 14 residues. The V gene lost 6 bases and the J gene lost 6 bases, with 18 bases spanning the gap. Germline lookup yields CDR1 MNHNY and CDR2 SVGAGI (reference sequence). There are many counts of this clonotype. Individually, cDNA molecules had unique molecular identifiers attached to them. One entry per CDR3 protein, called by TCRdb with MiXCR from the 5' RACE reads. The sample holds nearly 110,000 distinct CDR3 sequences; roughly 11% are singletons and the top ten take under 9%. The J gene is TRBJ2-7, the V gene TRBV6-6; D is uncertain. The source of this sequence is an adult who was a healthcare worker with PCR-confirmed SARS-CoV-2 infection or an uninfected control (not recorded which). The specimen sequenced was whole blood. This chain's CDR3 is CASRISEASPEQYF. CDR3 DNA sequence: TGTGCCAGCAGAATAAGTGAGGCCAGCCCCGAGCAGTACTTC.